This T cell receptor beta chain was profiled in a study of CD8+ T cells in alopecia areata. Study at large: Administration of oral tofacitinib to treated patients was at 5 to 10 mg twice daily. Tofacitinib treatment spanned 6 to 18 months, with 6 months off drug afterward. Study-level findings and limits: Many expanded lesional clones persisted in scalp and blood during tofacitinib treatment.

RNA extraction and reverse transcription yielded cDNA as sequencing template. TCRdb's copy holds only in-frame clones and misses some; the assay was immunoSEQ multiplex PCR. The sample contains about 260,000 clones, 60% of which appear only once. This clone was detected only a few times. Its antigen is currently unknown. Sample treatment: oral pan-JAK inhibitor, 5-10 mg twice daily. V was clipped by 0 bases and J by 8 bases, with 13 bases between them. This CDR3 region has 15 residues. Germline V gene sequence: CDR1 LGHNA, CDR2 YNFKEQ. The chain links TRBV4-2 to TRBJ1-4, with a tentative D call TRBD1 (6 bases). The receptor was derived from a human donor with alopecia areata. Sequenced here: CD4+ T cells sorted from blood, sampled between weeks 51 and 54, from a patient treated with tofacitinib. The CDR3 region has the DNA TGTGCCAGCAGCCAAGATAGTGACAGGTTGGAAAAACTGTTTTTT. This encodes CASSQDSDRLEKLFF.